The text below deals with one T cell receptor beta chain. Its antigen is as yet unknown. The data derive from a study of shared clonotypes between healthy human individuals. Turning to the study itself: A donor's plate count was three for CD4 naive and three for CD4 memory; CD8 naive had two and CD8 memory one.

CDR3 length: 18 amino acids. The germline V gene encodes CDR1 SGHNT and CDR2 YENEEA. Trimming at V came to 5 bases and at J to 3 bases, leaving 16 bases not matched to a gene. Original processing notes: Because ImmunoSEQ provided only junction sequences with no quality scores, the filtering differed. Measured with immunoSEQ multiplex PCR; TCRdb has only the in-frame clones, and not every one. That table is the source of V, J and clone size, and D and trimming were worked out from the DNA. The data show some 2,100,000 clones, approximately 95% seen once. Overall study results and limits: The study found lower generation probabilities in non-shared clonotypes than in those shared by all four donors. Around 5% was the fraction of naive CD4 clonotypes found shared across a few donors.

The TCR comes from a man aged 18 to 29 in good health. Source material: naive CD4+ T cells sorted from blood. The subset denotes: CD45RA+ positively selected. V and J are TRBV11-3 and TRBJ2-3, with 8 bases identical to TRBD2. The CDR3 loop reads CASSPGGASQLGTDTQYF. The CDR3 DNA is TGTGCCAGCAGCCCGGGGGGGGCTAGCCAACTAGGAACAGATACGCAGTATTTT.